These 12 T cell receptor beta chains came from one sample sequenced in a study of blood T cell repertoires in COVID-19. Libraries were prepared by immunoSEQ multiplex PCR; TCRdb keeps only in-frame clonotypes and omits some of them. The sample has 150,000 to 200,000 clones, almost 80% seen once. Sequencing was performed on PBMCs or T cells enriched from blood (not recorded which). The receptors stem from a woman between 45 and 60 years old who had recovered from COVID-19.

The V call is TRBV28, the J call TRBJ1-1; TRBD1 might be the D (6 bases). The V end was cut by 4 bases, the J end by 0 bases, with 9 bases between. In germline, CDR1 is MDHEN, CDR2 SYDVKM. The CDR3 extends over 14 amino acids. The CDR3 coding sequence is TGTGCCAGCAGTTCACAGGGAATGAACACTGAAGCTTTCTTT. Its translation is CASSSQGMNTEAFF.

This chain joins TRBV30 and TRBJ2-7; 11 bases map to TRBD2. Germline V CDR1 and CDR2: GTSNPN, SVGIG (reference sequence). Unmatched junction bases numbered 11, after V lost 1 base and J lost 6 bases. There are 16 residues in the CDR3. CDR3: CAWSEYRTGTSGEQYF. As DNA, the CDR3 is TGTGCCTGGAGTGAATACAGAACCGGGACTAGCGGCGAGCAGTACTTC.

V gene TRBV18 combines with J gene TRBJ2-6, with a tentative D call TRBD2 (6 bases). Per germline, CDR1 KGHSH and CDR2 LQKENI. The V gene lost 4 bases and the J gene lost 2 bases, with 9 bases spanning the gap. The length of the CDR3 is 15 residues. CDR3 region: CASSLGTAGANVLTF. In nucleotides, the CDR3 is TGTGCCAGCTCACTCGGGACTGCTGGGGCCAACGTCCTGACTTTC.

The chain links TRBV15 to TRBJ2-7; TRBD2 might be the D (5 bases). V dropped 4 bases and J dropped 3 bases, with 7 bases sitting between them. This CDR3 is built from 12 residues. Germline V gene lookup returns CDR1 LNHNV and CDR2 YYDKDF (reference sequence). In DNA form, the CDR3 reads TGTGCCACCAGCACAAGCGGCTACGAGCAGTACTTC. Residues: CATSTSGYEQYF.

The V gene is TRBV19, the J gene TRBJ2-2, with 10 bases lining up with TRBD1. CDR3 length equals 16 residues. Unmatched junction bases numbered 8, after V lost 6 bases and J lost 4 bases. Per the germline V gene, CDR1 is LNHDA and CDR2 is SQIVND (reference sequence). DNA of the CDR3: TGTGCCAGTAGGGGGTGGGACAGGGGAGTCACCGGGGAGCTGTTTTTT. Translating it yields CASRGWDRGVTGELFF.

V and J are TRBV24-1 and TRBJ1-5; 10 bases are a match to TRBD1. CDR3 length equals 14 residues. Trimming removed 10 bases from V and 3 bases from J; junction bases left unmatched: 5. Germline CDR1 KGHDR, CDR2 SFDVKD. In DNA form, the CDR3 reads TGTGCCACATCGGACAGGGGGATCAATCAGCCCCAGCATTTT. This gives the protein CATSDRGINQPQHF.

For the CDR3, the DNA is TGTGCCAGCAGTTACTCGGTCCTAGCGGGGCGGACCCAGTACTTC. Amino acids: CASSYSVLAGRTQYF. The chain recombines TRBV6-5 with TRBJ2-5, with 9 bases matching TRBD2. CDR3 size: 15 residues. CDR1 MNHEY and CDR2 SVGAGI come from the germline V gene. J gave up 7 bases and V 0 bases, and 6 bases lay outside the gene matches.

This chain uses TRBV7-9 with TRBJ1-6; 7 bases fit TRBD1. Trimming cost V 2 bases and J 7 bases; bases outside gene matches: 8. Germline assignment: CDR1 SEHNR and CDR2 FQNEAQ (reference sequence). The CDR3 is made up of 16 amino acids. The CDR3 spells CASSLLTGLENSPLHF. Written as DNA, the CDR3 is TGTGCCAGCAGCTTATTGACAGGGCTAGAGAATTCACCCCTCCACTTT. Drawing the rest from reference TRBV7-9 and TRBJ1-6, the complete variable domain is DTGVSQNPRHKITKRGQNVTFRCDPISEHNRLYWYRQTLGQGPEFLTYFQNEAQLEKSRLLSDRFSAERPKGSFSTLEIQRTEQGDSAMYLCASSLLTGLENSPLHFGNGTRLTVT.

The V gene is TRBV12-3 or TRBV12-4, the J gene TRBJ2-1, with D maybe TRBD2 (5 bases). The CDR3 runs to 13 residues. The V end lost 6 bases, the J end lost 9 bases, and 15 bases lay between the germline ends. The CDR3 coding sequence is TGTGCCAGCAGCCTACTAGAAATTAGTGAGCAGTTCTTC. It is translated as CASSLLEISEQFF.

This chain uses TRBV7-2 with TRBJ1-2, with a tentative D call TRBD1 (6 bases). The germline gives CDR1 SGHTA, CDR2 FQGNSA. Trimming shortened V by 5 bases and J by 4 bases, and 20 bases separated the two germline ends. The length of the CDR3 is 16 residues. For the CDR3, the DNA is TGTGCCAGCAGCCCTACTTCAGGGGTAGATGCCTATGGCTACACCTTC. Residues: CASSPTSGVDAYGYTF.

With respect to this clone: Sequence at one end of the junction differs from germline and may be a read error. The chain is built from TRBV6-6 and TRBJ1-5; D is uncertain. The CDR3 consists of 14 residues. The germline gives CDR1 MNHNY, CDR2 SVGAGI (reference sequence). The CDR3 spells CASSYAGSTQPQHF. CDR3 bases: TGTGCCAGCAGTTACGCGGGTAGCACTCAGCCCCAGCATTTT.

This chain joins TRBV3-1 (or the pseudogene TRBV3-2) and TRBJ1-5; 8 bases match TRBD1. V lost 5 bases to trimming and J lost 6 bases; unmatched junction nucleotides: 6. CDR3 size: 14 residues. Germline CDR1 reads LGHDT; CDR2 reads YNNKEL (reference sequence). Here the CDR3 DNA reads TGTGCCAGCAGCGGGGGCAGGGGGCCTCAGCCCCAGCATTTT. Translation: CASSGGRGPQPQHF.